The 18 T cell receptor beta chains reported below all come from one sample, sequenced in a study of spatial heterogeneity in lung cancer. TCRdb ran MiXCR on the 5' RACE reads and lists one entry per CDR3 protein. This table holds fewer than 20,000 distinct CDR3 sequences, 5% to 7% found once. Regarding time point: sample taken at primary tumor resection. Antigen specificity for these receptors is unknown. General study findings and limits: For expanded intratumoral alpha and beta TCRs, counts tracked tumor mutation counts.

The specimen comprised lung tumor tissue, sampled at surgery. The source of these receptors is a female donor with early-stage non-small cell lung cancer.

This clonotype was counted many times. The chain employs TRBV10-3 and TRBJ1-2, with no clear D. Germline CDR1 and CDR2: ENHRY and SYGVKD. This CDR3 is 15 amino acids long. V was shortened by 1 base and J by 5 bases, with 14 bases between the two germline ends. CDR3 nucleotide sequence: TGTGCCATCAGTGAGTGGGAAGGACGACTTTATGGCTACACCTTC. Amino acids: CAISEWEGRLYGYTF.

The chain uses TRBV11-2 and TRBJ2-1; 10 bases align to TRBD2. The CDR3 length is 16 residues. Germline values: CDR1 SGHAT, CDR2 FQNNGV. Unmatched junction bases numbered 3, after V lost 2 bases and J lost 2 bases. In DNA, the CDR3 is TGTGCCAGCAGCTTATCGCTAGCGGGGGCCTACAATGAGCAGTTCTTC. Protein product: CASSLSLAGAYNEQFF.

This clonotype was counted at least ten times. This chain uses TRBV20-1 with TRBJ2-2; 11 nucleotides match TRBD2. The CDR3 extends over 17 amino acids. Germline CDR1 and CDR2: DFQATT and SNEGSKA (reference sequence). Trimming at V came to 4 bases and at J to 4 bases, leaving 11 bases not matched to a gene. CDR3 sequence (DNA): TGCAGTGCTATACCACTTAGCGGGAGGGAGTCCACCGGGGAGCTGTTTTTT. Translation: CSAIPLSGRESTGELFF.

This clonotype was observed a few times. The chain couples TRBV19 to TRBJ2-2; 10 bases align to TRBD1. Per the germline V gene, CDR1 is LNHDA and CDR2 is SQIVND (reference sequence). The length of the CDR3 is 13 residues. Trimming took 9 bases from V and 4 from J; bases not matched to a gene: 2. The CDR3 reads CASRDRGTGELFF. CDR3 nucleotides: TGTGCCAGCCGGGACAGGGGCACCGGGGAGCTGTTTTTT.

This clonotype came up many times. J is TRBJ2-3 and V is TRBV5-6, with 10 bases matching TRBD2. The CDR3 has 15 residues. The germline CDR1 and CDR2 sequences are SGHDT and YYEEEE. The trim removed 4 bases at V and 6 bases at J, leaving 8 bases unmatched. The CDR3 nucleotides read TGTGCCAGCAGCGGTAGACTAGCGGGCCTGGATACGCAGTATTTT. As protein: CASSGRLAGLDTQYF.

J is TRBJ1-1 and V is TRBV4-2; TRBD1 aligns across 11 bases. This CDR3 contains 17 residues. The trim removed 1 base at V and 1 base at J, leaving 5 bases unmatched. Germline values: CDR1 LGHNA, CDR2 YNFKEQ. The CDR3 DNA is TGTGCCAGCAGCCAAGCTTCCGGGACAGGGGGGAACACTGAAGCTTTCTTT. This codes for CASSQASGTGGNTEAFF.

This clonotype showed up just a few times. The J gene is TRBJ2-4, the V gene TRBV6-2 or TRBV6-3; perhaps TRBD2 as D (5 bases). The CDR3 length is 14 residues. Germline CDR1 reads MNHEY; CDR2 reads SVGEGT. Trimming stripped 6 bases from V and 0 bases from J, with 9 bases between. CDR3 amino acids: CASRPSLAKNIQYF. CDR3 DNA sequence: TGTGCCAGCAGGCCTAGCTTAGCCAAAAACATTCAGTACTTC.

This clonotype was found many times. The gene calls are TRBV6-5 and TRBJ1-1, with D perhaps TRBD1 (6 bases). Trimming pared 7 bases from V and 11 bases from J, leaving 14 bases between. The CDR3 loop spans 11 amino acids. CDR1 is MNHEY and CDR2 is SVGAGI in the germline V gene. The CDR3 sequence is CASTLGAVAFF. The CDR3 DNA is TGTGCCAGCACCCTGGGGGCCGTTGCTTTCTTT.

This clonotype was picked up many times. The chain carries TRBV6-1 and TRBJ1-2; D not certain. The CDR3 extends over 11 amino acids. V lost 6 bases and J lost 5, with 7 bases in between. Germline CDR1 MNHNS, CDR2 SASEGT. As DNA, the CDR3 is TGTGCCAGCAGCACAGTGTATGGCTACACCTTC. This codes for CASSTVYGYTF.

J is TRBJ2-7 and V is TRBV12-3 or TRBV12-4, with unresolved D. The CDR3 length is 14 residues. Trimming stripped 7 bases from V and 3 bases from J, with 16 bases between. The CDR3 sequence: CASTHTEILYEQYF. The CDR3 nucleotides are TGTGCCAGCACTCACACAGAGATACTCTACGAGCAGTACTTC.

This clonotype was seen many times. CDR3 nucleotide sequence: TGCGCCAGCAGCTTGGCGGGACTAGCGGGATTCATCGAGCAGTACTTC. The encoded protein is CASSLAGLAGFIEQYF. The rearrangement uses TRBV5-1 and TRBJ2-7; 13 bases line up with TRBD2. CDR1 is SGHRS and CDR2 is YFSETQ in the germline V gene. The CDR3 extends over 16 amino acids. V was pared by 0 bases and J by 6 bases, with 6 bases of the junction left unmatched.

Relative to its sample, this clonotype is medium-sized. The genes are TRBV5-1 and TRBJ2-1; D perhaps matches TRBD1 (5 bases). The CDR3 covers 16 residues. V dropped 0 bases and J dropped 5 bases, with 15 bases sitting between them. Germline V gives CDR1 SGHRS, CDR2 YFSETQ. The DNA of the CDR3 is TGCGCCAGCAGCTTGGAGGGGCTAGGCGGCAACAATGAGCAGTTCTTC. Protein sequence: CASSLEGLGGNNEQFF.

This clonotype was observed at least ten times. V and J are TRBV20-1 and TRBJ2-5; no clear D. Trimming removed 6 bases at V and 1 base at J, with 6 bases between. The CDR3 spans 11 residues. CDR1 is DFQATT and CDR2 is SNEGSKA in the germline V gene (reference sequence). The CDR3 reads CSAITQETQYF. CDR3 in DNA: TGCAGTGCAATCACCCAAGAGACCCAGTACTTC.

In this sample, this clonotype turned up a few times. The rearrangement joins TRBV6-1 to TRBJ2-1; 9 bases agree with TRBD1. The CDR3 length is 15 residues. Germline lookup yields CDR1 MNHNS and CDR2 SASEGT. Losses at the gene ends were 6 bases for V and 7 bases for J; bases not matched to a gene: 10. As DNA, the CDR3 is TGTGCCAGCAGCGGGGGACAGGGACTACAAAATGAGCAGTTCTTC. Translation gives CASSGGQGLQNEQFF.

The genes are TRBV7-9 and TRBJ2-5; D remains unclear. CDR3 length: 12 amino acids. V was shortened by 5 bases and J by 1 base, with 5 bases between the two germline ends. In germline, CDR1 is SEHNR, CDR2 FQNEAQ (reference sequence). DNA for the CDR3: TGTGCCAGCAGCCAATCCCAAGAGACCCAGTACTTC. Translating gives CASSQSQETQYF.

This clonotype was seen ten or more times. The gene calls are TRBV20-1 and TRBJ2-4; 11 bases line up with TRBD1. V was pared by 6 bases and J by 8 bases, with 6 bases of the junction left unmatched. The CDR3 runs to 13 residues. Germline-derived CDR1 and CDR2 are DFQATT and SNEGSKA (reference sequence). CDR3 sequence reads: CSAWDRGTDIQYF. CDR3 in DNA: TGCAGTGCGTGGGACAGGGGGACGGACATTCAGTACTTC.

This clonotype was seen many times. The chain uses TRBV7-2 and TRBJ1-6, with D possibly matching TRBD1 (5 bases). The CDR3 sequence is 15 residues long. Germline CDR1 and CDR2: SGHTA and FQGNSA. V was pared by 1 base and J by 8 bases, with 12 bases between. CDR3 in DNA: TGTGCCAGCAGCTTAGGGTCCGGGGGGGATTCACCCCTCCACTTT. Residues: CASSLGSGGDSPLHF.

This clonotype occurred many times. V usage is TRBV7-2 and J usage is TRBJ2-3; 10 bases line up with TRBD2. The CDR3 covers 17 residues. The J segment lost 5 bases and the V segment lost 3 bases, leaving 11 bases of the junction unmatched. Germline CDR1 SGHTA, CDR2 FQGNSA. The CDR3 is CASSFQLAGSGGDTQYF. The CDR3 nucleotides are TGTGCCAGCAGCTTTCAACTAGCGGGGTCCGGAGGAGATACGCAGTATTTT.